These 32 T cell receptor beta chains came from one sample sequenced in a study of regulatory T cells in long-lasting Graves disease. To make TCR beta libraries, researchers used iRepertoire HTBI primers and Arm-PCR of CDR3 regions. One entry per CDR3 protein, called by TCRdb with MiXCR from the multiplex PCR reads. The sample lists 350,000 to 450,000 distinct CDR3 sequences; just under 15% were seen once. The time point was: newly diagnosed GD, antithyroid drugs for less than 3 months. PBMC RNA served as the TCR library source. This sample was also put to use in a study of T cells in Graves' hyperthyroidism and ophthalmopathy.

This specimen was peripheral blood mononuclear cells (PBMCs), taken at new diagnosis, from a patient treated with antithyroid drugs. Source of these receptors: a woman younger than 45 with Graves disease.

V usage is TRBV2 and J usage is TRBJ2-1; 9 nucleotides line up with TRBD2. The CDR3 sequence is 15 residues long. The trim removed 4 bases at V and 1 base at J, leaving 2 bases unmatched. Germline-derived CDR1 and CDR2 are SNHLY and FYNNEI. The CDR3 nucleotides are TGTGCCAGCAGTGGACTAGCGGTATCCTACAATGAGCAGTTCTTC. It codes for CASSGLAVSYNEQFF.

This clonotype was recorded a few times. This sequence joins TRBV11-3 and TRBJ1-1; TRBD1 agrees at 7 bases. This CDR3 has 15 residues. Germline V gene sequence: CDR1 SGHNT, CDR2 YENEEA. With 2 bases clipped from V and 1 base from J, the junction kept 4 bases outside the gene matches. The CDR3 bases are TGTGCCAGCAGCTTATTGGACAGGAAGAACACTGAAGCTTTCTTT. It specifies CASSLLDRKNTEAFF.

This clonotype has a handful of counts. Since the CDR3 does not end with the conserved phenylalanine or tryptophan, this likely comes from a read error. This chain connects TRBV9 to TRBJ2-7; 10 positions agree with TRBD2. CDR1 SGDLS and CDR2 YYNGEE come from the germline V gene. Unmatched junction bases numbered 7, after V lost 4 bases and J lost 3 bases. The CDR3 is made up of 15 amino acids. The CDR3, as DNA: TGTGCCAGCAGCCCGATAGCGGGAGGAGGCTACGAGCAGTACCTC. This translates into CASSPIAGGGYEQYL.

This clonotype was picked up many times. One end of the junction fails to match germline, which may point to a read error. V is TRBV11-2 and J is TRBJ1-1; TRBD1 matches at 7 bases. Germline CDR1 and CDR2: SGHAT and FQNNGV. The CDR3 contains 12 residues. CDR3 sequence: CASSLARQGVHF. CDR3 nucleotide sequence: TGTGCCAGCAGCTTAGCGCGGCAGGGGGTCCATTTT.

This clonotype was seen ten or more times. CDR3 bases: TGTGCCAGCAGCACCACTAGCGGGAGTGTGTTCGCGATCTCCTACGAGCAGTACTTC. Translating gives CASSTTSGSVFAISYEQYF. The chain recombines TRBV6-2 or TRBV6-3 with TRBJ2-7; 11 nucleotides align to TRBD2. The J segment lost 0 bases and the V segment lost 6 bases, leaving 16 bases of the junction unmatched. Germline V lookup: CDR1 MNHEY, CDR2 SVGEGT. The CDR3 runs 19 residues.

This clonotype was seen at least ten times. The CDR3 region has the DNA TGCAGTGCTTTAGCGGGAGGTAATGAGCAGTTCTTC. This encodes CSALAGGNEQFF. The chain recombines TRBV20-1 with TRBJ2-1; 10 nucleotides match TRBD2. Germline loops: CDR1 DFQATT, CDR2 SNEGSKA (reference sequence). The CDR3 spans 12 residues. The ends lost 5 bases at V and 7 bases at J; junction bases unmatched: 2.

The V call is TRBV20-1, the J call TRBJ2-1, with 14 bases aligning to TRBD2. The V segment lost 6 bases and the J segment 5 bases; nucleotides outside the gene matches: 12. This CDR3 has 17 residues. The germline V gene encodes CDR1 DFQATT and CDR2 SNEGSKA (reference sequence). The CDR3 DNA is TGCAGTGCCGAAATAGTCGGGACTAGCGGGAGAAACAATGAGCAGTTCTTC. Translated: CSAEIVGTSGRNNEQFF.

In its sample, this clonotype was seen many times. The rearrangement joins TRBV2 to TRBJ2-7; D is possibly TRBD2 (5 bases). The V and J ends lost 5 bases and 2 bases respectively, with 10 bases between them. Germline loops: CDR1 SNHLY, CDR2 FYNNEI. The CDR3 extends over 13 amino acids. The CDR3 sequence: CASSLEETYEQYF. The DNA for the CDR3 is TGTGCCAGCAGTCTGGAGGAGACCTACGAGCAGTACTTC.

CDR3 sequence: CASSLPGGYYEQYF. The CDR3 DNA reads TGTGCCAGCAGCTTGCCAGGGGGATATTACGAGCAGTACTTC. The chain uses TRBV5-6 and TRBJ2-7; 7 bases are a match to TRBD1. Germline V gene sequence: CDR1 SGHDT, CDR2 YYEEEE. V lost 1 base to trimming and J lost 4 bases; unmatched junction nucleotides: 5. There are 14 residues in the CDR3.

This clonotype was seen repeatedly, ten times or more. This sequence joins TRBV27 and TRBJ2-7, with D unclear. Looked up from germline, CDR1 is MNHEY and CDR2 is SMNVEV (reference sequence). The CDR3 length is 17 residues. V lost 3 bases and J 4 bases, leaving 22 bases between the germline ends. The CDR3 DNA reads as TGTGCCAGCAGTTTTAAGCCCCATACGACCGCAGTTTACGAGCAGTACTTC. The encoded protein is CASSFKPHTTAVYEQYF.

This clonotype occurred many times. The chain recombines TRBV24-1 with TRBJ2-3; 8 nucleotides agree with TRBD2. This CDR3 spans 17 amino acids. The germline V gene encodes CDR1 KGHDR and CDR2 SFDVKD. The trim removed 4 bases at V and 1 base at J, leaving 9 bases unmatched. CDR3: CATSDPATSARTDTQYF. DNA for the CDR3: TGTGCCACCAGTGACCCCGCGACTAGCGCACGCACAGATACGCAGTATTTT.

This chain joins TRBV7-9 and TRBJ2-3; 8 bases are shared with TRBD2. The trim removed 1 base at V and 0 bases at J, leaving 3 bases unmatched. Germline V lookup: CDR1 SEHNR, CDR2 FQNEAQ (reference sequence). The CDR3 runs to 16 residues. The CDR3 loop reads CASSLGIAGSTDTQYF. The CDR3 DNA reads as TGTGCCAGCAGCTTAGGTATAGCGGGAAGCACAGATACGCAGTATTTT.

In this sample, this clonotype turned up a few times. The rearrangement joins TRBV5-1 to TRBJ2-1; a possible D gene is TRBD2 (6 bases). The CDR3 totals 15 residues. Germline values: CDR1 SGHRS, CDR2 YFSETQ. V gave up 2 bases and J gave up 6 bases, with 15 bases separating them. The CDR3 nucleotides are TGCGCCAGCAGCTTAGGGACTGCCCCTGGCAATGAGCAGTTCTTC. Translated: CASSLGTAPGNEQFF. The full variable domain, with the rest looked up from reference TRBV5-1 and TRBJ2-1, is KAGVTQTPRYLIKTRGQQVTLSCSPISGHRSVSWYQQTPGQGLQFLFEYFSETQRNKGNFPGRFSGRQFSNSRSEMNVSTLELGDSALYLCASSLGTAPGNEQFFGPGTRLTVL.

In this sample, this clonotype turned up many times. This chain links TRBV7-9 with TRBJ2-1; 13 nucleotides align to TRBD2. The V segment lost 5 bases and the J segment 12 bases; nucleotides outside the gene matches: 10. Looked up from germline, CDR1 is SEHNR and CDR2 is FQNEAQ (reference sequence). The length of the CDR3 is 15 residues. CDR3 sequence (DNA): TGTGCCAGCAGCCGGACTAGCGGGAGCCCGAAAGGGCAGTTCTTC. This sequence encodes CASSRTSGSPKGQFF.

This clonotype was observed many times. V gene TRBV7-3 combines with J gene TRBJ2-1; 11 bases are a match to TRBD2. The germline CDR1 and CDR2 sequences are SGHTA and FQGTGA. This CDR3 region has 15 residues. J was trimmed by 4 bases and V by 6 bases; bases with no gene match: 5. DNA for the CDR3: TGTGCCAGCAGTGTGACTAGCGGGAAATACAATGAGCAGTTCTTC. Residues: CASSVTSGKYNEQFF.

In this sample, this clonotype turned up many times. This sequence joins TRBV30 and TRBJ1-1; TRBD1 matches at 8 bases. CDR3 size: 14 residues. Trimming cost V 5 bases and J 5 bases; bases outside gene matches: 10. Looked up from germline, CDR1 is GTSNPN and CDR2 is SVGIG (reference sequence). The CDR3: CAWDTGQGLTEAFF. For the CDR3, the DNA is TGTGCCTGGGACACCGGACAGGGATTGACTGAAGCTTTCTTT.

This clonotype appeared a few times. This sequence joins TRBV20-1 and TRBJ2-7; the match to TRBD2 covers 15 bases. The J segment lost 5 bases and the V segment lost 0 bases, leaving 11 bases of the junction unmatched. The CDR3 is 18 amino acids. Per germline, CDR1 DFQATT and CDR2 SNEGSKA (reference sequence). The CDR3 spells CSARDLGLAGGPGHEQYF. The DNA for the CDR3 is TGCAGTGCTAGAGATCTAGGACTAGCGGGAGGGCCTGGCCACGAGCAGTACTTC.

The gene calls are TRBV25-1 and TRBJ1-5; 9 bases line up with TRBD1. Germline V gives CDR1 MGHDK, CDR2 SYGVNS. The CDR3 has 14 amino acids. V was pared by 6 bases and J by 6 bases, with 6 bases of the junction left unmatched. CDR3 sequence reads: CASRGQGRGQPQHF. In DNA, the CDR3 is TGTGCCAGCAGGGGACAGGGAAGGGGTCAGCCCCAGCATTTT.

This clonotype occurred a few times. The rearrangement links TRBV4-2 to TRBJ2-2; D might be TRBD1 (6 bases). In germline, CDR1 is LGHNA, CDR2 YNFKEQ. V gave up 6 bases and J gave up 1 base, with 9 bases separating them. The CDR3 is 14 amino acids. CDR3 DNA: TGTGCCAGCAGGGGGGCAGGGAACACCGGGGAGCTGTTTTTT. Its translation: CASRGAGNTGELFF.

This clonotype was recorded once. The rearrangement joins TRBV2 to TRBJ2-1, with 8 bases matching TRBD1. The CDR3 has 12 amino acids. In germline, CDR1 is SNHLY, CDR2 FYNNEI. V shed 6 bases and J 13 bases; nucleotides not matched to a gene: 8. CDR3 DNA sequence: TGTGCCAGCAGGAAGGACAGGGAATATCAGTTCTTC. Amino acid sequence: CASRKDREYQFF. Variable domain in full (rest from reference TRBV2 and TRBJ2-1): EPEVTQTPSHQVTQMGQEVILRCVPISNHLYFYWYRQILGQKVEFLVSFYNNEISEKSEIFDDQFSVERPDGSNFTLKIRSTKLEDSAMYFCASRKDREYQFFGPGTRLTVL.

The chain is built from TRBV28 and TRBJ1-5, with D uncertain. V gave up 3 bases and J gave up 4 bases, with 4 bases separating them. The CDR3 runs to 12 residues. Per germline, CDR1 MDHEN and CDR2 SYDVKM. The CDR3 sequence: CASSFRNQPQHF. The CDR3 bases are TGTGCCAGCAGTTTCAGGAATCAGCCCCAGCATTTT.

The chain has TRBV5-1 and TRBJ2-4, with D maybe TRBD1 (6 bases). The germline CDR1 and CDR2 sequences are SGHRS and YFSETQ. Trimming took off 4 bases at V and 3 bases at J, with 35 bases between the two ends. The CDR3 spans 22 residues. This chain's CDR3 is CASSPKTPGTTLTKLVKNIQYF. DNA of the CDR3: TGCGCCAGCAGCCCAAAGACCCCGGGGACAACACTCACCAAGCTAGTCAAAAACATTCAGTACTTC.

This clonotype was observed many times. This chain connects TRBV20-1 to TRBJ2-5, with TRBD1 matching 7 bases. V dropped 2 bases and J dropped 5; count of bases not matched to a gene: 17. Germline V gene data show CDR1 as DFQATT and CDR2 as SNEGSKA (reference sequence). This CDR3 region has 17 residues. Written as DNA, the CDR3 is TGCAGTGCTAGAACCGGTGGGGACAGAGAGTCGGGTGAGACCCAGTACTTC. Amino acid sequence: CSARTGGDRESGETQYF.

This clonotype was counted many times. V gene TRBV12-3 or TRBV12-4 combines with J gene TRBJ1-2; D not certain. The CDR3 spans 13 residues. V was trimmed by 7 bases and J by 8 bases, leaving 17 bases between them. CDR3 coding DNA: TGTGCCAGCAAACCCGGGTCCCAGATAGGCTACACCTTC. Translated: CASKPGSQIGYTF.

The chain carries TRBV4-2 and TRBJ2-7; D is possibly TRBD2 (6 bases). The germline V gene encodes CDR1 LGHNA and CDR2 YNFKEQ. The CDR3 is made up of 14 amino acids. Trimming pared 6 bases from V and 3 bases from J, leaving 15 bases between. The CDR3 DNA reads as TGTGCCAGCAGACCGACTAGTTCTATCTACGAGCAGTACTTC. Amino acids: CASRPTSSIYEQYF.

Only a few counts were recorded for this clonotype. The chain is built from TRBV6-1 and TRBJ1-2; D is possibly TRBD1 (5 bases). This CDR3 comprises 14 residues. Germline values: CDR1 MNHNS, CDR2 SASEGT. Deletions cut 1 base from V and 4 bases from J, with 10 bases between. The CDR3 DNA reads TGTGCCAGCAGTGAAGATCAGGGAGGCTATGGCTACACCTTC. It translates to CASSEDQGGYGYTF.

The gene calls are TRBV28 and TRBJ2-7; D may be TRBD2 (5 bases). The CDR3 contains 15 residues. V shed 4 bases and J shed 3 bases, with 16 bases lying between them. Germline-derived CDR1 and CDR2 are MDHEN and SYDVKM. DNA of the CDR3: TGTGCCAGCAGTTCTCAACAGAGGGCACGCTACGAGCAGTACTTC. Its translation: CASSSQQRARYEQYF.

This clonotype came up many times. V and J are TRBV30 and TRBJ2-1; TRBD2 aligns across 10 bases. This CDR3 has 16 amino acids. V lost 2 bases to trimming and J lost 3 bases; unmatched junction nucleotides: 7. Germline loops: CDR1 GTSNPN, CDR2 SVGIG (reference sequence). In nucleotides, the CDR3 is TGTGCCTGGAGTTCAAGACTAGCGGGCCTCTACAATGAGCAGTTCTTC. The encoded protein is CAWSSRLAGLYNEQFF.

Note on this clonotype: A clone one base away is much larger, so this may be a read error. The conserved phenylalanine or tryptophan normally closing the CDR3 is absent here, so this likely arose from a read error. The CDR3 loop reads CAWSKGINSNQPQHS. CDR3 in DNA: TGTGCCTGGAGCAAAGGCATTAATAGCAATCAGCCCCAGCATTCT. The chain employs TRBV30 and TRBJ1-5; D uncertain. With 3 bases removed from V and 0 bases from J, the gap between germline ends came to 12 bases. CDR3 size: 15 residues. CDR1 is GTSNPN and CDR2 is SVGIG in the germline V gene (reference sequence).

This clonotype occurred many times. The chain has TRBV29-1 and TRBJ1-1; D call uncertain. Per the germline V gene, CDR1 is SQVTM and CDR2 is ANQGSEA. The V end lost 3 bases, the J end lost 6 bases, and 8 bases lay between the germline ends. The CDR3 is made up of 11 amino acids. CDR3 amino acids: CSVDTWPEAFF. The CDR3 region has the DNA TGCAGCGTTGACACATGGCCTGAAGCTTTCTTT.

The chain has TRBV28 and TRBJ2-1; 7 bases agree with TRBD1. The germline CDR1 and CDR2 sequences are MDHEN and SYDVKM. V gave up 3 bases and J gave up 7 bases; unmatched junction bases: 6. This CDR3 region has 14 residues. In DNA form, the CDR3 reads TGTGCCAGCAGTTTGGTACAGGGGCAGAATGAGCAGTTCTTC. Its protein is CASSLVQGQNEQFF. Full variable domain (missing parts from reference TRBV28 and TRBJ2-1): DVKVTQSSRYLVKRTGEKVFLECVQDMDHENMFWYRQDPGLGLRLIYFSYDVKMKEKGDIPEGYSVSREKKERFSLILESASTNQTSMYLCASSLVQGQNEQFFGPGTRLTVL.

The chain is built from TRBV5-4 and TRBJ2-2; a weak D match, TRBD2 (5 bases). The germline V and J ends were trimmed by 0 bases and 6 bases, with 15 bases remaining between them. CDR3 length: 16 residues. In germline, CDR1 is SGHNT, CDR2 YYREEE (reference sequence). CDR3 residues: CASSLGIGMTAGELFF. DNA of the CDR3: TGTGCCAGCAGCTTGGGCATCGGGATGACGGCCGGGGAGCTGTTTTTT. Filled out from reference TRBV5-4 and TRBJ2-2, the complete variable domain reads ETGVTQSPTHLIKTRGQQVTLRCSSQSGHNTVSWYQQALGQGPQFIFQYYREEENGRGNFPPRFSGLQFPNYSSELNVNALELDDSALYLCASSLGIGMTAGELFFGEGSRLTVL.